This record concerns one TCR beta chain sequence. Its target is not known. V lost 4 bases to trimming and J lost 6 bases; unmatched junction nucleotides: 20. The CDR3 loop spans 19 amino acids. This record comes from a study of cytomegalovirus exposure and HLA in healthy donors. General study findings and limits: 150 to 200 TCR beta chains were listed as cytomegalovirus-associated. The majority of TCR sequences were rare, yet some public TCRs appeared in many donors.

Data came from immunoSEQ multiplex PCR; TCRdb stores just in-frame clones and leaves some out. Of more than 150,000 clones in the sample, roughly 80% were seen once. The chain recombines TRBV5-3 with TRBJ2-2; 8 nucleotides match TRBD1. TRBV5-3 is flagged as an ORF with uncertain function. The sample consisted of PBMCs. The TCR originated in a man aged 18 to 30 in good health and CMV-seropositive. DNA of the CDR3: TGTGCCAGAAGCAAGGACATCGAGGGACAGGCGGTGGATCCCGGGGAGCTGTTTTTT. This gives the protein CARSKDIEGQAVDPGELFF.